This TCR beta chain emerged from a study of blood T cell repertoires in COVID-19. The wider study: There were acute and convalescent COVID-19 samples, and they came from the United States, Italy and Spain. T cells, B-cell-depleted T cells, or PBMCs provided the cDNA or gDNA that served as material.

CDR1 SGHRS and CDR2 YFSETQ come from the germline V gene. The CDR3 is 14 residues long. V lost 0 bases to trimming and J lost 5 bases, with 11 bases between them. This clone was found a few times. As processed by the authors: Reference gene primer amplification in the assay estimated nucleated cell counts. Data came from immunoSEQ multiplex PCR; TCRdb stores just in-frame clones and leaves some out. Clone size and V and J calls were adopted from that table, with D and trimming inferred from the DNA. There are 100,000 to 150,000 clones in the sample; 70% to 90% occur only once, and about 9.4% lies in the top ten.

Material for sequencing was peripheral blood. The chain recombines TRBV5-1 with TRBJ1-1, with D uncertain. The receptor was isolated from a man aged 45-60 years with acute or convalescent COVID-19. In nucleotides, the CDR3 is TGCGCCAGCAGCTTGGGAACTTTCGGGACTGAAGCTTTCTTT. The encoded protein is CASSLGTFGTEAFF. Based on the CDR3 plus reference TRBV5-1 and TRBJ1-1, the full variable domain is KAGVTQTPRYLIKTRGQQVTLSCSPISGHRSVSWYQQTPGQGLQFLFEYFSETQRNKGNFPGRFSGRQFSNSRSEMNVSTLELGDSALYLCASSLGTFGTEAFFGQGTRLTVV.